This T cell receptor beta chain was found in a study of blood T cells in healthy people across ages. Study findings and constraints: The fall in TCR beta diversity per million T cells was roughly linear with age.

In terms of origin and age, donors were healthy Caucasian individuals from Russia aged roughly 6 to 100. This CDR3 contains 19 residues. V trimming: 2 bases; J trimming: 4 bases; junction bases outside the gene matches: 13. Germline V gene data show CDR1 as SGHTA and CDR2 as FQGNSA. Concerning this clonotype: What it binds is unknown.

Then a second PCR, running roughly 7 to 11 cycles, was carried out with a sample-barcoded 5' primer and a J-beta primer mix. Every molecule of cDNA carried a tag from a template-switch adaptor with 12 random nucleotides. TCRdb independently ran MiXCR on the 5' RACE reads; one entry per CDR3 protein. The sample records hundreds of thousands of distinct CDR3 sequences, about 61% being singletons. The source material was blood. This chain joins TRBV7-2 and TRBJ2-3, with 12 bases that match TRBD2. This TCR was recovered from a man aged 40-50 years in good health. The CDR3 loop reads CASSLYLLAGGSTADTQYF. DNA of the CDR3: TGTGCCAGCAGCTTATACCTCCTAGCGGGAGGGTCAACCGCAGATACGCAGTATTTT. Drawing the rest from reference TRBV7-2 and TRBJ2-3, the complete variable domain is GAGVSQSPSNKVTEKGKDVELRCDPISGHTALYWYRQSLGQGLEFLIYFQGNSAPDKSGLPSDRFSAERTGGSVSTLTIQRTQQEDSAVYLCASSLYLLAGGSTADTQYFGPGTRLTVL.